Sequencing of this T cell receptor beta chain was carried out in a study of OX40 agonist ivuxolimab in advanced cancers. Germline V gene data show CDR1 as LNHDA and CDR2 as SQIVND (reference sequence). V shed 1 base and J shed 1 base, with 9 bases lying between them. The CDR3 contains 15 residues. Some clones are missing from TCRdb's copy, which holds only in-frame ones; the method was immunoSEQ multiplex PCR. The profile shows around 77,000 clones, 85% to 90% of them singletons. The sequence was collected from an adult with an advanced solid tumor such as melanoma, head and neck, liver or kidney cancer. Source: CD4+ or CD8+ T cells sorted from blood, taken in a trial of the OX40 agonist ivuxolimab. V gene TRBV19 combines with J gene TRBJ2-3; D gene unclear. The CDR3 nucleotides are TGTGCCAGTAGTATAGGGGGAAGGCGCACAGATACGCAGTATTTT. As protein: CASSIGGRRTDTQYF. Variable domain in full (rest from reference TRBV19 and TRBJ2-3): DGGITQSPKYLFRKEGQNVTLSCEQNLNHDAMYWYRQDPGQGLRLIYYSQIVNDFQKGDIAEGYSVSREKKESFPLTVTSAQKNPTAFYLCASSIGGRRTDTQYFGPGTRLTVL.